This T cell receptor beta chain appears in the sequencing data of a study of blood T cell repertoires in COVID-19. The study drew participants aged about 18 to 89 years from under 30 US areas. A COVID-19 case was met by exposed participants within 2 weeks before study entry. The CDR3 runs to 14 residues. V lost 4 bases and J 3 bases, leaving 13 bases between the germline ends. Germline CDR1 SGHRS, CDR2 YFSETQ. Study processing details: Estimation of nucleated cell counts was performed using reference gene primer amplification. TCRdb keeps only in-frame clones here, not all; method: immunoSEQ multiplex PCR. The D gene and trimming were derived from the DNA, and the V and J assignments and clone size from that table. The sample has some 300,000 clones; 90% are singletons.

Input material: PBMCs or T cells enriched from blood (not recorded which). The chain links TRBV5-1 to TRBJ1-1; the D is unclear. This receptor was taken from a woman in her 30s who had been exposed to COVID-19. CDR3 DNA sequence: TGCGCCAGCAGCCTCCTGTCCCGCGACACTGAAGCTTTCTTT. Protein product: CASSLLSRDTEAFF.